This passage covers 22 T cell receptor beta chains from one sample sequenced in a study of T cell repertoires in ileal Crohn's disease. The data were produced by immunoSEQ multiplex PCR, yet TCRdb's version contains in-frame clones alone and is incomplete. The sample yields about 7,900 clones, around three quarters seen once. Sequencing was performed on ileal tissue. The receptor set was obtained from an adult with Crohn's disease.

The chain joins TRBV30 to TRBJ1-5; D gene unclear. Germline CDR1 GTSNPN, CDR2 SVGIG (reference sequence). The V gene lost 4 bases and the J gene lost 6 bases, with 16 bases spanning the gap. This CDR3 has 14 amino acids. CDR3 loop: CAWNEGGSSQPQHF. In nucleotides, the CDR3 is TGTGCCTGGAACGAGGGTGGATCTAGTCAGCCCCAGCATTTT.

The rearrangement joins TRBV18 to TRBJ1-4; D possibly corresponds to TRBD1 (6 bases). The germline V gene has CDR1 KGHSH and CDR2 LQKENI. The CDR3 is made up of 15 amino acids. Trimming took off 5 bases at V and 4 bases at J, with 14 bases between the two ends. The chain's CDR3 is CASSLQGAINEKLFF. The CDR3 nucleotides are TGTGCCAGCTCATTACAGGGAGCTATTAATGAAAAACTGTTTTTT.

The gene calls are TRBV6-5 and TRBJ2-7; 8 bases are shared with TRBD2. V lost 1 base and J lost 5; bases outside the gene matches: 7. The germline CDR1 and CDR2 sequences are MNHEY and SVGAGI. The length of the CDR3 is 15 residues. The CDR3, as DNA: TGTGCCAGCAGTTACTATGGGACTAGTCAAGACGAGCAGTACTTC. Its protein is CASSYYGTSQDEQYF.

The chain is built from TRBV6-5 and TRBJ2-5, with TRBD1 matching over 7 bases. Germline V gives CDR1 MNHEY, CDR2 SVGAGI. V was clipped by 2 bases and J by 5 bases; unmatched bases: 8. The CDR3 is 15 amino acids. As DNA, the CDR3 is TGTGCCAGCAGTTACCGCACAGGGGTCAGGGAGACCCAGTACTTC. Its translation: CASSYRTGVRETQYF.

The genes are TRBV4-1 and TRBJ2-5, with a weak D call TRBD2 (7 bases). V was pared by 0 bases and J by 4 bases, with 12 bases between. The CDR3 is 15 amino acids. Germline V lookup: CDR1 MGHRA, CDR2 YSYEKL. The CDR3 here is CASSQDPGGGETQYF. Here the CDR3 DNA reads TGCGCCAGCAGCCAAGATCCGGGGGGCGGAGAGACCCAGTACTTC.

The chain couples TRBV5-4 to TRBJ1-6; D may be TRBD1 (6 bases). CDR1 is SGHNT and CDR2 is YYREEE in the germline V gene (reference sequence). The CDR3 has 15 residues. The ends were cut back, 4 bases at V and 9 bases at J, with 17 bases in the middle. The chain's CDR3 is CASSPTGTITSPLHF. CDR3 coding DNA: TGTGCCAGCAGCCCAACCGGGACAATAACTTCACCCCTCCACTTT.

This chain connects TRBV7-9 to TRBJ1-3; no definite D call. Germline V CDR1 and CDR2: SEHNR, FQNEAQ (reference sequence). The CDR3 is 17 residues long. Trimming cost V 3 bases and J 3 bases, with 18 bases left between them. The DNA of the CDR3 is TGTGCCAGCAGCTTGTTAATTGGGCCTGCCCTTGGAAACACCATATATTTT. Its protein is CASSLLIGPALGNTIYF. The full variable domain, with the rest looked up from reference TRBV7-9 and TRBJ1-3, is DTGVSQNPRHKITKRGQNVTFRCDPISEHNRLYWYRQTLGQGPEFLTYFQNEAQLEKSRLLSDRFSAERPKGSFSTLEIQRTEQGDSAMYLCASSLLIGPALGNTIYFGEGSWLTVV.

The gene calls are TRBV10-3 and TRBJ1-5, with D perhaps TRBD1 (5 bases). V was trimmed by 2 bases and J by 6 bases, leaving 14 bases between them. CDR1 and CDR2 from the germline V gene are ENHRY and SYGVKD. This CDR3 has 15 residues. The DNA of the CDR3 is TGTGCCATCAGTGAGGGTGTACAGGTCGGTCAGCCCCAGCATTTT. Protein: CAISEGVQVGQPQHF.

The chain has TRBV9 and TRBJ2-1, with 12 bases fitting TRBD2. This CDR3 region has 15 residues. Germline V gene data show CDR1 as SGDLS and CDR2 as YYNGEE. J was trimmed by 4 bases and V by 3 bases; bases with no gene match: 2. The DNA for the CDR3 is TGTGCCAGCAGCGGGACTAGCGGGATTTACAATGAGCAGTTCTTC. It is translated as CASSGTSGIYNEQFF.

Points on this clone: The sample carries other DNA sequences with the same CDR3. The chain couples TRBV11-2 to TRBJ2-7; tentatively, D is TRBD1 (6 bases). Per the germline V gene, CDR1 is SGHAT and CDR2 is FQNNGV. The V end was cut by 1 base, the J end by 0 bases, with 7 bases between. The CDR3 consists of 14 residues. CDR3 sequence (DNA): TGTGCCAGCAGCTTAGGGGGGCGCTCCTACGAGCAGTACTTC. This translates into CASSLGGRSYEQYF.

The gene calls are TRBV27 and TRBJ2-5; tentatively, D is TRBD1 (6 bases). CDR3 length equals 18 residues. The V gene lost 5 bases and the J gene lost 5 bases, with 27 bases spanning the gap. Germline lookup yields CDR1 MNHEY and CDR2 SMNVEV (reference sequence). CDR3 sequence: CASSTYGQGRVVRETQYF. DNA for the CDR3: TGTGCCAGCAGTACCTACGGTCAGGGGCGAGTAGTGCGGGAGACCCAGTACTTC.

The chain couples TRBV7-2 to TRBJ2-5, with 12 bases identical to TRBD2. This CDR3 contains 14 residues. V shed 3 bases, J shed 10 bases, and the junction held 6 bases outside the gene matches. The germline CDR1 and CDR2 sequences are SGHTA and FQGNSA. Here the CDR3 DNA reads TGTGCCAGCAGCTTGGAACTAGCGGGGGGAATCCAGTACTTC. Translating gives CASSLELAGGIQYF. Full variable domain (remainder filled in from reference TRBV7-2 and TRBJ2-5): GAGVSQSPSNKVTEKGKDVELRCDPISGHTALYWYRQSLGQGLEFLIYFQGNSAPDKSGLPSDRFSAERTGGSVSTLTIQRTQQEDSAVYLCASSLELAGGIQYFGPGTRLLVL.

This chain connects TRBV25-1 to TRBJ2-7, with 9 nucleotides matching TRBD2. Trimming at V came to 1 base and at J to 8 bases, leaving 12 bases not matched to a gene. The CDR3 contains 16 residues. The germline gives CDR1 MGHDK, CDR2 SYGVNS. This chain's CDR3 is CASSEFLAGFIGKQYF. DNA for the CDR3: TGTGCCAGCAGTGAATTTCTAGCGGGATTCATCGGGAAGCAGTACTTC.

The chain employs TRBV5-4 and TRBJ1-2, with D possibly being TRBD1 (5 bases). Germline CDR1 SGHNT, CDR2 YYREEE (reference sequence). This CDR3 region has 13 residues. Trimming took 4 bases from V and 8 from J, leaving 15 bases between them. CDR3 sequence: CASSQTQGGGYTF. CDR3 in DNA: TGTGCCAGCAGCCAAACCCAGGGAGGCGGCTACACCTTC.

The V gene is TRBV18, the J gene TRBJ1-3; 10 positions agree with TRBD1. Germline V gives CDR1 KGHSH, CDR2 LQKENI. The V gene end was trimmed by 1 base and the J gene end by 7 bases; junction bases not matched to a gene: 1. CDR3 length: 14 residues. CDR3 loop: CASSPQGQGNTIYF. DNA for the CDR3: TGTGCCAGCTCACCACAGGGACAGGGGAACACCATATATTTT.

The CDR3 sequence: CASSIGRTIYEQYF. CDR3 nucleotide sequence: TGTGCCAGCAGTATCGGACGGACTATCTACGAGCAGTACTTC. The V call is TRBV6-6, the J call TRBJ2-7; perhaps TRBD2 as D (6 bases). V lost 5 bases, J lost 3 bases, and 14 bases lay in between. CDR3 size: 14 residues. Looked up from germline, CDR1 is MNHNY and CDR2 is SVGAGI (reference sequence).

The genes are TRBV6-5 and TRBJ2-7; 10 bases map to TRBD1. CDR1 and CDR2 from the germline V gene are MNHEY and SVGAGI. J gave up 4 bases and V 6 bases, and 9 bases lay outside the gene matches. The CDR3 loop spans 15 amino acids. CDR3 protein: CASRSPGQGTYEQYF. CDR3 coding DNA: TGTGCCAGCAGATCCCCGGGACAGGGGACTTACGAGCAGTACTTC.

The CDR3 reads CASGLLGGQYF. The CDR3 DNA sequence: TGTGCCAGCGGCTTATTGGGAGGGCAGTACTTC. This chain links TRBV27 with TRBJ2-7, with TRBD2 as a possible D gene (6 bases). Germline lookup yields CDR1 MNHEY and CDR2 SMNVEV (reference sequence). The CDR3 sequence is 11 residues long. Deletions cut 8 bases from V and 9 bases from J, with 14 bases between.

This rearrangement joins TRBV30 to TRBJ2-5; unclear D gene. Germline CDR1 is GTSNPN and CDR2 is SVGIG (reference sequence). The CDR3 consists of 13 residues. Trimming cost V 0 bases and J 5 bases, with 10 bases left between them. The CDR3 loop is CAWSVYARETQYF. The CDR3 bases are TGTGCCTGGAGTGTGTATGCTCGGGAGACCCAGTACTTC.

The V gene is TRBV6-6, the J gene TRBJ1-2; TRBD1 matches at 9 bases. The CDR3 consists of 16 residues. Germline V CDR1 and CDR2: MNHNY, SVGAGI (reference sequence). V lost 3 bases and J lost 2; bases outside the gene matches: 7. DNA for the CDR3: TGTGCCAGCAGTTATAGCACCGGGACAGGGAACTATGGCTACACCTTC. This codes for CASSYSTGTGNYGYTF.

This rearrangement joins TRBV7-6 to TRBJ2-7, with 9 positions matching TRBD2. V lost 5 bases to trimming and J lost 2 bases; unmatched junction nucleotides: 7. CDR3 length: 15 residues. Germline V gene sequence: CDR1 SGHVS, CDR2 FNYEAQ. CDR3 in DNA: TGTGCCAGCAGCCCGCTAGCGGGGATTACCTACGAGCAGTACTTC. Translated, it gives CASSPLAGITYEQYF. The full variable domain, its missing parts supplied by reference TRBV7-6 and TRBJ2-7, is GAGVSQSPRYKVTKRGQDVALRCDPISGHVSLYWYRQALGQGPEFLTYFNYEAQQDKSGLPNDRFSAERPEGSISTLTIQRTEQRDSAMYRCASSPLAGITYEQYFGPGTRLTVT.

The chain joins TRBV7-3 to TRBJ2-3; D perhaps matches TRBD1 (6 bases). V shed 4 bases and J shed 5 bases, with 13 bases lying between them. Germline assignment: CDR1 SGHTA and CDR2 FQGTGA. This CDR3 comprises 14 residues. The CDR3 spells CASSSTGSVDTQYF. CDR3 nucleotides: TGTGCCAGCAGCTCTACAGGGTCCGTAGATACGCAGTATTTT.